These 13 T cell receptor beta chains were sequenced from one sample in a study of blood T cells in healthy people across ages. A second PCR of 7 to 11 cycles used a sample-barcoded 5' primer and a J-beta primer mix. TCRdb redid the calling of the 5' RACE reads with MiXCR, one entry per CDR3 protein. The sample lists roughly 650,000 distinct CDR3 sequences, around 32% occurring once. Material: blood. The receptor source for this set is a woman aged 80 or over in good health.

Regarding this clonotype: Compared with germline, one end of the junction differs, possibly owing to a read error. The J gene is TRBJ2-3, the V gene TRBV12-3 or TRBV12-4; the D gene is possibly TRBD2 (5 bases). This CDR3 region has 15 residues. This chain's CDR3 is CASSLGGVGTDVQYF. Written as DNA, the CDR3 is TGTGCCAGCAGTTTAGGGGGAGTGGGCACAGATGTGCAGTATTTC.

This clonotype came up many times. The chain employs TRBV15 and TRBJ1-6; D ambiguous. The CDR3 covers 18 residues. Trimming pared 1 base from V and 1 base from J, leaving 14 bases between. CDR1 is LNHNV, CDR2 YYDKDF, per germline (reference sequence). This CDR3 reads CATSRVRPASSYNSPLHF. For the CDR3, the DNA is TGTGCCACCAGCAGAGTTCGTCCAGCCTCATCCTATAATTCACCCCTCCACTTT. Together with reference TRBV15 and TRBJ1-6, the CDR3 gives the full variable domain: DAMVIQNPRYQVTQFGKPVTLSCSQTLNHNVMYWYQQKSSQAPKLLFHYYDKDFNNEADTPDNFQSRRPNTSFCFLDIRSPGLGDTAMYLCATSRVRPASSYNSPLHFGNGTRLTVT.

This clonotype was seen repeatedly, ten times or more. The CDR3 DNA reads TGTGCCAGCACTATTGGAGCGGGACAGGGGTCCTACAATGAGCAGTTCTTC. Its protein product is CASTIGAGQGSYNEQFF. The rearrangement joins TRBV28 to TRBJ2-1; 10 positions agree with TRBD1. The germline V gene encodes CDR1 MDHEN and CDR2 SYDVKM. This CDR3 is built from 17 residues. Trimming at V came to 7 bases and at J to 1 base, leaving 10 bases not matched to a gene.

There are many counts of this clonotype. The chain joins TRBV29-1 to TRBJ1-2, with D unresolved. CDR3 length: 10 amino acids. Germline V CDR1 and CDR2: SQVTM, ANQGSEA. V lost 3 bases, J lost 6 bases, and 5 bases lay in between. CDR3 nucleotide sequence: TGCAGCGTTGATAGCGATGGCTACACCTTC. Translating gives CSVDSDGYTF.

The genes are TRBV5-1 and TRBJ2-1; D call uncertain. This CDR3 comprises 12 residues. Between the trimmed V and J ends, which lost 4 bases and 5 bases, there was a span of 7 bases. Germline lookup yields CDR1 SGHRS and CDR2 YFSETQ. CDR3 residues: CASSRRDNEQFF. As DNA, the CDR3 is TGCGCCAGCAGCCGACGCGACAATGAGCAGTTCTTC.

This clonotype has a handful of counts. A much larger clone sits a single nucleotide away, making a read error possible. The V and J genes are TRBV6-5 and TRBJ1-2; maybe TRBD1 (5 bases). V lost 6 bases to trimming and J lost 8 bases, with 13 bases between them. The length of the CDR3 is 12 residues. Germline loops: CDR1 MNHEY, CDR2 SVGAGI. The CDR3 spells CASRRGDVGYTF. The DNA for the CDR3 is TGTGCCAGCAGGCGCGGGGACGTCGGCTACACCTTC.

This clonotype was seen repeatedly, ten times or more. This chain uses TRBV4-2 with TRBJ2-5; 16 nucleotides agree with TRBD2. CDR3 length equals 18 residues. The germline gives CDR1 LGHNA, CDR2 YNFKEQ. The V segment lost 1 base and the J segment 2 bases; nucleotides outside the gene matches: 4. As DNA, the CDR3 is TGTGCCAGCAGCCAAGGGGGACTAGCGGGGGGGCCGCAAGAGACCCAGTACTTC. This sequence encodes CASSQGGLAGGPQETQYF.

As to this clonotype: This may arise from a read error, as a much more abundant clone is one base away. V is TRBV2 and J is TRBJ1-5; unclear D gene. Germline V gene sequence: CDR1 SNHLY, CDR2 FYNNEI. The CDR3 runs to 13 residues. This chain's CDR3 is CVSRPREDQPQHF. CDR3 DNA: TGTGTCAGCAGACCTAGGGAGGATCAGCCCCAGCATTTT.

Worth noting for this clonotype: One end of the junction is discordant with germline, which a read error may explain. This sequence joins TRBV6-6 and TRBJ2-1, with unresolved D. The CDR3 extends over 14 amino acids. Per germline, CDR1 MNHNY and CDR2 SVGAGI (reference sequence). The CDR3: CASRKVSPYNERFF. The CDR3 DNA sequence: TGTGCCAGCAGGAAGGTGAGCCCCTACAATGAGCGGTTCTTC.

The chain is built from TRBV12-3 or TRBV12-4 and TRBJ1-2, with D hard to call. The length of the CDR3 is 16 residues. Trimming cost V 5 bases and J 6 bases, with 22 bases left between them. In nucleotides, the CDR3 is TGTGCCAGCAGTGGCTACGGGATCTCCTCCGCACATGGCTACACCTTC. The encoded protein is CASSGYGISSAHGYTF.

The chain combines TRBV6-4 with TRBJ2-1; 11 bases are a match to TRBD2. Trimming cost V 0 bases and J 7 bases; bases outside gene matches: 5. The CDR3 spans 16 residues. Germline CDR1 and CDR2: MRHNA and SNTAGT. CDR3 loop: CASSDSSSGGWNEQFF. In nucleotides, the CDR3 is TGTGCCAGCAGTGACTCCTCTAGCGGGGGGTGGAATGAGCAGTTCTTC.

The chain carries TRBV7-8 and TRBJ1-2, with 12 bases fitting TRBD1. The CDR3 covers 17 residues. Germline V gene lookup returns CDR1 SGHVS and CDR2 FQNEAQ. V was pared by 5 bases and J by 4 bases, with 11 bases of the junction left unmatched. The DNA for the CDR3 is TGTGCCAGCAGCCCCCGACCGGGACAGGGGGCCGGCTATGGCTACACCTTC. Its protein product is CASSPRPGQGAGYGYTF.

The J gene is TRBJ2-3, the V gene TRBV6-5, with D perhaps assigned TRBD1 or TRBD2 (5 bases each). V lost 6 bases, J lost 1 base, and 11 bases lay in between. The germline gives CDR1 MNHEY, CDR2 SVGAGI. The CDR3 spans 14 residues. Here the CDR3 reads CASSRPGRTDTQYF. CDR3 coding DNA: TGTGCCAGCAGCCGACCGGGGCGCACAGATACGCAGTATTTT.